These 3 T cell receptor beta chains were all obtained from the same sample, sequenced in a study of regulatory T cells in long-lasting Graves disease. Indicated time point: persistent/refractory GD, antithyroid drugs over 5 years with positive TRAb. With RNA extracted from PBMCs as input, the TCR library was made. Building the TCR beta libraries relied on iRepertoire HTBI primers, and CDR3 regions underwent Arm-PCR. MiXCR, applied by TCRdb to the multiplex PCR reads, yields one record per CDR3 protein. The sample carries 350,000 to 500,000 distinct CDR3 sequences, about 21% recorded once. Sequencing used peripheral blood mononuclear cells (PBMCs), obtained when the disease was refractory, from a patient treated with antithyroid drugs. All receptors derive from a female donor with Graves disease.

The V gene is TRBV5-1, the J gene TRBJ2-1; no clear D gene. Germline lookup yields CDR1 SGHRS and CDR2 YFSETQ. CDR3 length equals 14 residues. Trimming took 0 bases from V and 6 from J, leaving 10 bases between them. CDR3 sequence: CASSLVLGTNEQFF. The CDR3 DNA sequence: TGCGCCAGCAGCTTGGTGCTAGGAACCAATGAGCAGTTCTTC.

The chain carries TRBV5-6 and TRBJ2-2; tentatively, D is TRBD1 (6 bases). The CDR3 has 12 residues. The germline CDR1 and CDR2 sequences are SGHDT and YYEEEE. V shed 4 bases and J shed 6 bases, with 7 bases lying between them. This chain's CDR3 is CASSRTAGELFF. CDR3 coding DNA: TGTGCCAGCAGCCGGACAGCCGGGGAGCTGTTTTTT.

This clonotype was recorded once. The CDR3 end shows no conserved phenylalanine or tryptophan, and so a read error is likely. The chain links TRBV18 to TRBJ1-2; no clear D gene. The CDR3 covers 12 residues. Trimming left V 1 base short and J 6 bases short, with 6 bases between. Germline V gives CDR1 KGHSH, CDR2 LQKENI. CDR3 coding DNA: TGTGCCAGCTCACCACAGGGAAATGGCTACACCCTC. This codes for CASSPQGNGYTL.